This T cell receptor (beta chain) was sequenced during a study of cytotoxic CD8 clonotypes in ibrutinib-treated CLL. Germline CDR1 reads SGHAT; CDR2 reads FQNNGV. Trimming cost V 0 bases and J 0 bases, with 12 bases left between them. The CDR3 length is 16 residues. Sequencing used immunoSEQ multiplex PCR; TCRdb keeps in-frame clones, though not all of them. The data contain about 130,000 clones, about 80% of them singletons. This clone appeared a single time. This specimen was PBMCs, taken after 12 months of ibrutinib treatment. The sequence came from a human donor with chronic lymphocytic leukemia. This chain joins TRBV11-2 and TRBJ2-7, with D possibly matching TRBD2 (6 bases). The CDR3 nucleotides are TGTGCCAGCAGCTTAGAGCGCGGGGAGAGCTCCTACGAGCAGTACTTC. Its protein product is CASSLERGESSYEQYF.